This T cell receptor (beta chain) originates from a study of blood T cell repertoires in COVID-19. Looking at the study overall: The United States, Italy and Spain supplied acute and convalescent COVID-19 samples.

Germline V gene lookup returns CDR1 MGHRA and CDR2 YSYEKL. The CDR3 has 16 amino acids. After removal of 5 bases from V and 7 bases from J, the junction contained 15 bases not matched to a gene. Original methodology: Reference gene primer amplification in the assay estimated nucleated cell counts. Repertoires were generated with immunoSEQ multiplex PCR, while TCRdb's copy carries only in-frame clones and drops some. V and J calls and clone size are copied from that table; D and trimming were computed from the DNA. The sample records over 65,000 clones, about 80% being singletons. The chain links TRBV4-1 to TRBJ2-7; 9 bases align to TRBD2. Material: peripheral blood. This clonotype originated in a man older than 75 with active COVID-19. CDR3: CASSAGLARSTGEQYF. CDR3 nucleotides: TGCGCCAGCAGCGCGGGACTAGCCCGCTCCACGGGGGAGCAGTACTTC.